This T cell receptor beta chain comes out of a study of OX40 agonist ivuxolimab in advanced cancers. Details on this clone: The antigen is unknown.

Study-wide results and caveats: Specificity for antigen went undetermined in the expanded peripheral T cells.

Germline-derived CDR1 and CDR2 are SEHNR and FQNEAQ (reference sequence). This CDR3 comprises 15 residues. V lost 1 base, J lost 0 bases, and 0 bases stayed unmatched. Data came from immunoSEQ multiplex PCR; TCRdb stores just in-frame clones and leaves some out. The table has 35,000 to 45,000 clones, more than 60% seen once; the top ten hold roughly an eighth. This rearrangement joins TRBV7-9 to TRBJ2-5; 9 bases match TRBD1. The sample in question was CD4+ or CD8+ T cells sorted from blood, obtained in a trial of the OX40 agonist ivuxolimab. This receptor was taken from an adult with an advanced solid tumor such as melanoma, head and neck, liver or kidney cancer. This CDR3 reads CASSLGDRDQETQYF. The DNA of the CDR3 is TGTGCCAGCAGCTTAGGGGACAGGGACCAAGAGACCCAGTACTTC. The whole variable domain, remainder taken from reference TRBV7-9 and TRBJ2-5, is DTGVSQNPRHKITKRGQNVTFRCDPISEHNRLYWYRQTLGQGPEFLTYFQNEAQLEKSRLLSDRFSAERPKGSFSTLEIQRTEQGDSAMYLCASSLGDRDQETQYFGPGTRLLVL.